This T cell receptor beta chain derives from a study of tumor-infiltrating lymphocytes in oesophageal squamous cell carcinoma. The V and J ends lost 2 bases and 3 bases respectively, with 10 bases between them. The germline V gene encodes CDR1 SGHNT and CDR2 YENEEA. The CDR3 sequence is 14 residues long. MiXCR, applied by TCRdb to the reads, yields one record per CDR3 protein. Among some 10,000 distinct CDR3 sequences listed, around 56% were seen once. The sequenced material came from blood. The sequence was obtained from a female donor with esophageal squamous cell carcinoma. The chain carries TRBV11-3 and TRBJ1-1; tentative D call: TRBD1 (5 bases). CDR3 sequence: CASSLSGVDTEAFF. Here the CDR3 DNA reads TGTGCCAGCAGCTTATCGGGGGTGGACACTGAAGCTTTCTTT.